This note documents a single TCR beta chain sequence. The data were taken from a study of blood T cell repertoires in COVID-19. Across the study: Acute and convalescent COVID-19 samples came from the United States, Italy and Spain. Sample material is recorded as cDNA or gDNA derived from T cells, B-cell-depleted T cells, or PBMCs.

The CDR3 extends over 14 amino acids. In germline, CDR1 is SGDLS, CDR2 YYNGEE. V lost 0 bases and J lost 0, with 5 bases in between. Original data processing: Reference gene primers were amplified, and this amplification served to estimate nucleated cell counts. Data came from immunoSEQ multiplex PCR; TCRdb stores just in-frame clones and leaves some out. That table furnishes V, J and clone size, whereas the DNA furnished D and trimming. The table records around 80,000 clones, about 87% of them present only once. Sequenced input: peripheral blood. The origin of this receptor is a man aged 80 or over with active or convalescent COVID-19. The chain combines TRBV9 with TRBJ2-3; D uncertain. The CDR3 DNA reads as TGTGCCAGCAGCGTAGCTCAGAGCACAGATACGCAGTATTTT. As protein: CASSVAQSTDTQYF.